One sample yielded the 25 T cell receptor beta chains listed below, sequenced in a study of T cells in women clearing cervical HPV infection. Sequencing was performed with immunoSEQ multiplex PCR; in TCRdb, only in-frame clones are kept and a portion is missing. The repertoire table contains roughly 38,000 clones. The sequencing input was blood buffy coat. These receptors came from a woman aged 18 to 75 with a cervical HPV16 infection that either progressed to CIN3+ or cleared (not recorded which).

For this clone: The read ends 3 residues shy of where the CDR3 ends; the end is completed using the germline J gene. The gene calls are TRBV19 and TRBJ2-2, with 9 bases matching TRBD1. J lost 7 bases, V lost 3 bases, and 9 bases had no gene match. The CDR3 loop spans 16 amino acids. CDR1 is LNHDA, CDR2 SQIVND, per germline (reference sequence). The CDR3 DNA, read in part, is TGTGCCAGTAGTATCTCGGGACAGGGAGGAAACGGGGAG. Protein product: CASSISGQGGNGE. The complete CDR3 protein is CASSISGQGGNGELFF.

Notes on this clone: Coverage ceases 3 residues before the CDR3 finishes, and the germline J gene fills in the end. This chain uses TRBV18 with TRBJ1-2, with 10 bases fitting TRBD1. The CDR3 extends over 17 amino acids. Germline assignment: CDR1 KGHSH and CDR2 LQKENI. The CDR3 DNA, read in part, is TGTGCCAGCTCACGCCTCGGCGTCGGACAGGGGGTTTCGGGC. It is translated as CASSRLGVGQGVSG. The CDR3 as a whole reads CASSRLGVGQGVSGYTF.

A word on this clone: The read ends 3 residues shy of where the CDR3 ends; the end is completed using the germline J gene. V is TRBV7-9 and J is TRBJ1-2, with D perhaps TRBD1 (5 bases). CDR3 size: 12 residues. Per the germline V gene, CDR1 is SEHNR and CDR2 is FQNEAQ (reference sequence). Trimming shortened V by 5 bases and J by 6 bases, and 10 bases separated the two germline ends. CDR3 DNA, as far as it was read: TGTGCCAGCAGCATTCTCAGGGATGGC. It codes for CASSILRDG. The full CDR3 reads CASSILRDGYTF.

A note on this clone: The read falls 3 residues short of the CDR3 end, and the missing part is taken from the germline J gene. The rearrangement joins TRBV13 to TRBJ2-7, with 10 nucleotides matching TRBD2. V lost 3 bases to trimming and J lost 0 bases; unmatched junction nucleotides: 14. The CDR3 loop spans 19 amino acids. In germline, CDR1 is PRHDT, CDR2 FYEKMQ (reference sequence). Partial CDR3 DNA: TGTGCCAGCAGCTTCACAAGCCTAGCGGGAGATCCCAGCTCCTACGAG. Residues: CASSFTSLAGDPSSYE. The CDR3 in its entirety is CASSFTSLAGDPSSYEQYF.

The sequenced CDR3 bases are TGTGCCAGCAGCTTGGGTGGGACAGGCTCCTACGAG. Its translation is CASSLGGTGSYE. The entire CDR3 sequence reads CASSLGGTGSYEQYF. The V and J genes are TRBV5-6 and TRBJ2-7; 8 bases map to TRBD1. Coverage ceases 3 residues before the CDR3 finishes, and the germline J gene fills in the end. Per germline, CDR1 SGHDT and CDR2 YYEEEE. The V segment lost 0 bases and the J segment 0 bases; nucleotides outside the gene matches: 2. This CDR3 has 15 residues. Complete variable domain (other parts from reference TRBV5-6 and TRBJ2-7): DAGVTQSPTHLIKTRGQQVTLRCSPKSGHDTVSWYQQALGQGPQFIFQYYEEEERQRGNFPDRFSGHQFPNYSSELNVNALLLGDSALYLCASSLGGTGSYEQYFGPGTRLTVT.

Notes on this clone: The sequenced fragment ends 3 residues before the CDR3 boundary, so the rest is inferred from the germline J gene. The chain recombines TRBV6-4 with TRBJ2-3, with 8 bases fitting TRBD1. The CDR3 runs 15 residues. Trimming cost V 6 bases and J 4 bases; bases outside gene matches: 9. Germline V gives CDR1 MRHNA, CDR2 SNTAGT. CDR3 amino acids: CASSGVAGGADTQYF. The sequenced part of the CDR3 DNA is TGTGCCAGCAGCGGAGTCGCAGGGGGCGCAGATACG.

The CDR3 bases that were read are TGTGCCAGCAGCTTAATAGCGGGAGTGTTAGATACG. Translating gives CASSLIAGVLDT. The whole CDR3 is CASSLIAGVLDTQYF. The V call is TRBV7-2, the J call TRBJ2-3; 9 nucleotides line up with TRBD2. The CDR3 end falls 3 residues outside the read, so it is completed with the germline J gene. From germline, CDR1 is SGHTA and CDR2 FQGNSA. V shed 2 bases, J shed 5 bases, and the junction held 5 bases outside the gene matches. There are 15 residues in the CDR3.

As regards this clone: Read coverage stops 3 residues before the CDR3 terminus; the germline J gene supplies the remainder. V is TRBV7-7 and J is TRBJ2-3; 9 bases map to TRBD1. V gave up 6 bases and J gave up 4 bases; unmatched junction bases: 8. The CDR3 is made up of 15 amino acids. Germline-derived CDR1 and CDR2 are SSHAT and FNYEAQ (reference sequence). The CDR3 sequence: CASSPMTGGSDTQYF. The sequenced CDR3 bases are TGTGCCAGCAGTCCAATGACAGGGGGGTCAGATACG.

Incomplete CDR3 DNA: TGTGCCAGCAGTTTTGGAGCAGGGAACTATGGC. Encoded protein: CASSFGAGNYG. The entire CDR3 sequence reads CASSFGAGNYGYTF. V is TRBV28 and J is TRBJ1-2, with D possibly TRBD1 on 5 matching bases. The missing CDR3 end, 3 residues past where the read stops, is filled in from the germline J gene. Germline V gene lookup returns CDR1 MDHEN and CDR2 SYDVKM. This CDR3 has 14 amino acids. Trimming took off 3 bases at V and 2 bases at J, with 10 bases between the two ends.

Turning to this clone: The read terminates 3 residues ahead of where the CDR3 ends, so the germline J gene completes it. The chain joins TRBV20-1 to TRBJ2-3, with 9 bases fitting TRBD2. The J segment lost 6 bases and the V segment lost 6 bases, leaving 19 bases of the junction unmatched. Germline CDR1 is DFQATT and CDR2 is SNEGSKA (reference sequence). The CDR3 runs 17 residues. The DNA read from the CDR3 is TGCAGTGCCGAAGCGCGGGACAGCGGGGGGCGGTTTGATACG. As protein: CSAEARDSGGRFDT. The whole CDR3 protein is CSAEARDSGGRFDTQYF.

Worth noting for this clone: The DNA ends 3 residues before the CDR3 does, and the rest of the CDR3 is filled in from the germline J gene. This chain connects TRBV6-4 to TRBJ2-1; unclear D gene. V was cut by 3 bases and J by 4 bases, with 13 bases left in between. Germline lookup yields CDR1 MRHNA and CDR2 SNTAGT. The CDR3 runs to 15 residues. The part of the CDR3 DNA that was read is TGTGCCAGCAGTGAAACAGCCAATTCTTACAATGAG. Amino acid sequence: CASSETANSYNE. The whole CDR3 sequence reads CASSETANSYNEQFF.

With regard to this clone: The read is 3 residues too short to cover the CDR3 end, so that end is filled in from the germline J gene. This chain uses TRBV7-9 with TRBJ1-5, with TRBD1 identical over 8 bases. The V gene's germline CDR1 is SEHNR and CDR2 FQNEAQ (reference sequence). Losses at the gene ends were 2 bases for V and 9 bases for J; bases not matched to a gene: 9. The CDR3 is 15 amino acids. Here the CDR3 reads CASSLWTGPEAPQHF. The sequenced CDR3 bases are TGTGCCAGCAGCTTATGGACAGGGCCTGAAGCGCCC.

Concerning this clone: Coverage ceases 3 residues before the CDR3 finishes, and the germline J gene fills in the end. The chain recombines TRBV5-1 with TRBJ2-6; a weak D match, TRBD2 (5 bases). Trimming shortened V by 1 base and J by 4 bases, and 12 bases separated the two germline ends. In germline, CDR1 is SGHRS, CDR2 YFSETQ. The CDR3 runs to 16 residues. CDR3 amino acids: CASSLPGLGGANVLTF. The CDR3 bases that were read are TGCGCCAGCAGCTTGCCAGGACTTGGGGGGGCCAACGTC.

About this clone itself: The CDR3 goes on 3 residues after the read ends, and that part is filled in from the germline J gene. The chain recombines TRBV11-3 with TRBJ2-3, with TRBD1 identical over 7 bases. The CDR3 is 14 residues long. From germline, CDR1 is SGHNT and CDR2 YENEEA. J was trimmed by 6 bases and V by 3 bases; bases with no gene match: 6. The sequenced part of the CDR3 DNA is TGTGCCAGCAGCTTGAACAGGGGCCTTGATACG. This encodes CASSLNRGLDT. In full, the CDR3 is CASSLNRGLDTQYF.

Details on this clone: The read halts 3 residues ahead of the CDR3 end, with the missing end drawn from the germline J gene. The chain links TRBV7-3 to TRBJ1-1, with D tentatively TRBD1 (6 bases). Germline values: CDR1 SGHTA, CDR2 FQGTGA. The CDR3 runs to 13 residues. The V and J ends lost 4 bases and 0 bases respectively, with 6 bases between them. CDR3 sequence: CASSWTVNTEAFF. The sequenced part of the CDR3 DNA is TGTGCCAGCAGCTGGACAGTGAACACTGAA.

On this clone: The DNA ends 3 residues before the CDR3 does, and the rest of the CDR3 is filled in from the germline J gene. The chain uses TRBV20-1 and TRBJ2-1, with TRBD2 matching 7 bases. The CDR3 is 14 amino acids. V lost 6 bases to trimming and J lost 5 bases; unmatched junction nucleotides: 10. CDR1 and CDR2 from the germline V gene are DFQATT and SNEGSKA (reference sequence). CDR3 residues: CSAFSGTQNNEQFF. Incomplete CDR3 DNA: TGCAGTGCCTTCAGCGGGACTCAGAACAATGAG.

CDR3 loop: CASSLDGGAGDEQFF. The DNA read from the CDR3 is TGCGCCAGCAGCTTGGATGGGGGGGCCGGGGATGAG. V gene TRBV5-1 combines with J gene TRBJ2-1, with D tentatively TRBD2 (7 bases). Read sequence stops 3 residues before the CDR3 end, and the germline J gene provides the missing end. This CDR3 region has 15 residues. Trimming took off 0 bases at V and 8 bases at J, with 15 bases between the two ends. Germline CDR1 and CDR2: SGHRS and YFSETQ.

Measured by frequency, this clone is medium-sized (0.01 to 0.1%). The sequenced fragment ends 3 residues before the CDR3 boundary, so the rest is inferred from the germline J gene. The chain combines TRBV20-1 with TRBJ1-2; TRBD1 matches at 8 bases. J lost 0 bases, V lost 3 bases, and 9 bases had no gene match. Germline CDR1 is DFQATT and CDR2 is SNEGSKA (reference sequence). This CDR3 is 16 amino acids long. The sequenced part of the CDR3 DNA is TGCAGTGCTAGTGCAGCCGGGACAGGATCTAACTATGGC. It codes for CSASAAGTGSNYG. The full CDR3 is CSASAAGTGSNYGYTF.

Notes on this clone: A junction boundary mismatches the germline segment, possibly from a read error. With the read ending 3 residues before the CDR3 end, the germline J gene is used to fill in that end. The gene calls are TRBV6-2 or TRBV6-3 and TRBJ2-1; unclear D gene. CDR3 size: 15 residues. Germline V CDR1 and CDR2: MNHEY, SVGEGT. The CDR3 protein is CASCYITGSFNEQFF. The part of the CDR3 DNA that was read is TGTGCCAGCTGTTACATCACCGGGTCATTCAATGAG.

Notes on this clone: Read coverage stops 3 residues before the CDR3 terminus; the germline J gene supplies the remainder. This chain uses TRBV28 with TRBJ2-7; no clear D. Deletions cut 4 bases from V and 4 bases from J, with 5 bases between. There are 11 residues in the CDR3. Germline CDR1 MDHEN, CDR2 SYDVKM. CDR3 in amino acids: CASSSPYEQYF. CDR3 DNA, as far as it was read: TGTGCCAGCAGTTCTCCTTACGAG. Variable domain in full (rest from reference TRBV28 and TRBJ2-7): DVKVTQSSRYLVKRTGEKVFLECVQDMDHENMFWYRQDPGLGLRLIYFSYDVKMKEKGDIPEGYSVSREKKERFSLILESASTNQTSMYLCASSSPYEQYFGPGTRLTVT.

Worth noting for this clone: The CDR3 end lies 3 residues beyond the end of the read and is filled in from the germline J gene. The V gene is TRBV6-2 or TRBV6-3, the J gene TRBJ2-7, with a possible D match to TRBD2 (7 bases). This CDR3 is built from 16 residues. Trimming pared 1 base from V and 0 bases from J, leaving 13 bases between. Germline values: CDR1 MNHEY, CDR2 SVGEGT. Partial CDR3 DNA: TGTGCCAGCAGTTACTATGGGGGGGCGAGCTCCTACGAG. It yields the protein CASSYYGGASSYE. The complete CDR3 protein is CASSYYGGASSYEQYF.

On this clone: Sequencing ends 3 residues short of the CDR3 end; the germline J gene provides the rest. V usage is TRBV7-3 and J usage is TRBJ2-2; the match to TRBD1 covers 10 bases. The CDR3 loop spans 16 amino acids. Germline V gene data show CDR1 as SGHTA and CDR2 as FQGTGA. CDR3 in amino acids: CASSLSGQGGRSPLFF. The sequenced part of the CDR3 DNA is TGTGCCAGCAGCTTATCAGGACAGGGGGGTCGTTCACCG. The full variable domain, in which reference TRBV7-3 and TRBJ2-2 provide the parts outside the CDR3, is GAGVSQTPSNKVTEKGKYVELRCDPISGHTALYWYRQSLGQGPEFLIYFQGTGAADDSGLPNDRFFAVRPEGSVSTLKIQRTERGDSAVYLCASSLSGQGGRSPLFFGEGSRLTVL.

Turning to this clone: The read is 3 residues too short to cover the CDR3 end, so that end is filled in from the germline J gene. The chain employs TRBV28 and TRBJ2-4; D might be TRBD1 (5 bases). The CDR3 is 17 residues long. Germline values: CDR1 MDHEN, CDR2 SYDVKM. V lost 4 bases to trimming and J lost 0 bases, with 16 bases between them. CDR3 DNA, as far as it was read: TGTGCCAGCAGTTCCATTTCAGACAGCCTAGCCAAAAACATT. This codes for CASSSISDSLAKNI. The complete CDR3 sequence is CASSSISDSLAKNIQYF.

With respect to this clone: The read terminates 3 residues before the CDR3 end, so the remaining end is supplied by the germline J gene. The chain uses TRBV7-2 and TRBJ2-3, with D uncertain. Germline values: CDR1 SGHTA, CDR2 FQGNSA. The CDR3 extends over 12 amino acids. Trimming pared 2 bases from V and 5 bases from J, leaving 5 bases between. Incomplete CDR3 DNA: TGTGCCAGCAGCTTACTCGGAGATACG. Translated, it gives CASSLLGDT. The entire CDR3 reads CASSLLGDTQYF.

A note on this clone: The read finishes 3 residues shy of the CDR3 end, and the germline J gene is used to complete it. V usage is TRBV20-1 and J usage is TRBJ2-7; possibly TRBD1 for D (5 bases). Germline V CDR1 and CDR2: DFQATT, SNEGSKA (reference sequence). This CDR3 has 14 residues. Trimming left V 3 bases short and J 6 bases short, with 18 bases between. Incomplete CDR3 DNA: TGCAGTGCTAGCTTGGGCGGATCAAGGGGCGAG. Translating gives CSASLGGSRGE. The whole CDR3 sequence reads CSASLGGSRGEQYF.